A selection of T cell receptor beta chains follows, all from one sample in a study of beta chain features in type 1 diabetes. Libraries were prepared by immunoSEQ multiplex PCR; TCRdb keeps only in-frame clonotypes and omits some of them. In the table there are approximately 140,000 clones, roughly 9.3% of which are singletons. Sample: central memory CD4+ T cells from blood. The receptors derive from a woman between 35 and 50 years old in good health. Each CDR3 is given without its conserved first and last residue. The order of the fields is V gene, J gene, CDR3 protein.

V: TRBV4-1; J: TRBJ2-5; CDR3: ASSQLTSGGWETQY
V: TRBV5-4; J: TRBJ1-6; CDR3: ATRRGGRAGNSPLH
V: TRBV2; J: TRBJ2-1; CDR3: ASSDRQYDEQF
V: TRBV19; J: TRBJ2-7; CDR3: ASSPRRGLAYEQY
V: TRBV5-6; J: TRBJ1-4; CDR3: ASSEAGTGKYKLF
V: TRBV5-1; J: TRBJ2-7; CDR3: ASSPGASGEQY
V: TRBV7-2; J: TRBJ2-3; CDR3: ASSRARSGGISADTQY
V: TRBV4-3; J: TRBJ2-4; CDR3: ASSQDSYGNIQY
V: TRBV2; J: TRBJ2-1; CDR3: ASSELGGGRNEQF
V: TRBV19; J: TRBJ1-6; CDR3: ASKPEAANSPLH
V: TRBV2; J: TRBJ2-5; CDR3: ASSGLAALQETQY
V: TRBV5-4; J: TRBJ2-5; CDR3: ASSQVASGGAETQY
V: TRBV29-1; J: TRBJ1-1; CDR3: SVGRGLNTEAF
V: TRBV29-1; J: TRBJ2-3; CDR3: SVEDRGGAGTDTQY